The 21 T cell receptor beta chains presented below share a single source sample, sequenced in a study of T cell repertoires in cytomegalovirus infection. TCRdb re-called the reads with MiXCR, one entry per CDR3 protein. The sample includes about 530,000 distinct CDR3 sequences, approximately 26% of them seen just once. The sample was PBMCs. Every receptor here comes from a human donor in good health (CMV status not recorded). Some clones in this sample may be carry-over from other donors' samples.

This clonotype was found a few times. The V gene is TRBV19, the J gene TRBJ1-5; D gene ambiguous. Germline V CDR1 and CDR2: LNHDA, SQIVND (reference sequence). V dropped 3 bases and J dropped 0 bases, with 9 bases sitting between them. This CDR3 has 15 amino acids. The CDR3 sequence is CASSIGTHSNQPQHF. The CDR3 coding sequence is TGTGCCAGTAGTATTGGAACACATAGCAATCAGCCCCAGCATTTT.

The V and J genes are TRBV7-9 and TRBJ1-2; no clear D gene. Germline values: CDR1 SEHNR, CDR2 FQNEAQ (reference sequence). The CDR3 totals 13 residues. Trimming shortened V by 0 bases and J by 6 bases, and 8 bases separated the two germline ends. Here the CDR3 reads CASSLAGVNGYTF. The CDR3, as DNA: TGTGCCAGCAGCTTAGCCGGGGTCAATGGCTACACCTTC. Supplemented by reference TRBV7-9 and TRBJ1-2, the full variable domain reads DTGVSQNPRHKITKRGQNVTFRCDPISEHNRLYWYRQTLGQGPEFLTYFQNEAQLEKSRLLSDRFSAERPKGSFSTLEIQRTEQGDSAMYLCASSLAGVNGYTFGSGTRLTVV.

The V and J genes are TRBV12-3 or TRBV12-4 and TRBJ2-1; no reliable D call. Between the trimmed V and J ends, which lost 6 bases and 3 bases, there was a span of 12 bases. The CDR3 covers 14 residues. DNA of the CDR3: TGTGCCAGCAGGGGAATGGGGTACTACAATGAGCAGTTCTTC. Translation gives CASRGMGYYNEQFF.

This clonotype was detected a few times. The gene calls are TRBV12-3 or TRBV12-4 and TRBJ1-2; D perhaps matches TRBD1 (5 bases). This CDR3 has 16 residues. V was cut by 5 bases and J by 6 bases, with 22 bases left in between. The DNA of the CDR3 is TGTGCCAGCAGTCGATTCGGGACGGCCGGGAGGGATGGCTACACCTTC. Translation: CASSRFGTAGRDGYTF.

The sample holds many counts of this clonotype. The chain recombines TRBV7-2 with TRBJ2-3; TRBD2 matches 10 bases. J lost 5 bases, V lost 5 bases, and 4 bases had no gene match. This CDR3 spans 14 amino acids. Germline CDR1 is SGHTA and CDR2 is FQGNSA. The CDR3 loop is CASSIGLAEDTQYF. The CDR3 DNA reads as TGTGCCAGCAGCATCGGACTAGCGGAAGATACGCAGTATTTT.

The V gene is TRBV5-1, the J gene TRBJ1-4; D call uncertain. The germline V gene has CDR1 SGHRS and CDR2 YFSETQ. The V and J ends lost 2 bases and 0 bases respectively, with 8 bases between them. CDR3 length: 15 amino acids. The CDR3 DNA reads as TGCGCCAGCAGCTTATCTGGATCAACTAATGAAAAACTGTTTTTT. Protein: CASSLSGSTNEKLFF.

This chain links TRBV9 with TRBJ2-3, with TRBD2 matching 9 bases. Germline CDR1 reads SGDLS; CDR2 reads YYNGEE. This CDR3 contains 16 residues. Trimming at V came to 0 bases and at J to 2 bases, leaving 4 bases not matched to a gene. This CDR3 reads CASSVAAGGITDTQYF. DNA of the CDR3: TGTGCCAGCAGCGTAGCGGCGGGAGGGATCACAGATACGCAGTATTTT.

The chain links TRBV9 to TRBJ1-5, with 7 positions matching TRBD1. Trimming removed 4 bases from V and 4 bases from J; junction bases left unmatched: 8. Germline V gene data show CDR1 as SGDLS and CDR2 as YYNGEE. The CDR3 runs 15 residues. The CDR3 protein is CASSRTGTENQPQHF. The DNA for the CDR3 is TGTGCCAGCAGCCGAACCGGGACAGAGAATCAGCCCCAGCATTTT.

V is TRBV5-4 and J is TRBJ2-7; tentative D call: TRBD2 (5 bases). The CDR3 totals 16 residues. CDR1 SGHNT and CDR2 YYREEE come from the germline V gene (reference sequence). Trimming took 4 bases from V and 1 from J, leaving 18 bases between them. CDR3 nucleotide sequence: TGTGCCAGCAGCCGAGAGGGCAGGCCGCCTTCCTACGAGCAGTACTTC. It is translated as CASSREGRPPSYEQYF.

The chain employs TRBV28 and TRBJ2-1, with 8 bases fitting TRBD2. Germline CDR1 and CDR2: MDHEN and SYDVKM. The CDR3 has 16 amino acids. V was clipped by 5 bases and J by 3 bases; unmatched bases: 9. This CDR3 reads CASSDISGTHYNEQFF. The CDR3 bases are TGTGCCAGCAGTGATATTAGCGGGACCCACTACAATGAGCAGTTCTTC.

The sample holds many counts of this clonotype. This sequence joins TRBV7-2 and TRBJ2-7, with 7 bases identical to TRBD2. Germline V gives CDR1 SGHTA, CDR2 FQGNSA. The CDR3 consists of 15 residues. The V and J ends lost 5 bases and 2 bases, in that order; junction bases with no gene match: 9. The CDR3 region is CASSPKSGAAYEQYV. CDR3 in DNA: TGTGCCAGCAGCCCGAAAAGCGGGGCTGCCTACGAGCAGTACGTC.

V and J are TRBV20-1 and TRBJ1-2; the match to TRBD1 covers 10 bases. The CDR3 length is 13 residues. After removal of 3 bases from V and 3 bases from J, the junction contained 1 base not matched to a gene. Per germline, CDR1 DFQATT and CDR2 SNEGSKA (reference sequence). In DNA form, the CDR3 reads TGCAGTGCTAGGGGGACAGGGGACTATGGCTACACCTTC. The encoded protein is CSARGTGDYGYTF.

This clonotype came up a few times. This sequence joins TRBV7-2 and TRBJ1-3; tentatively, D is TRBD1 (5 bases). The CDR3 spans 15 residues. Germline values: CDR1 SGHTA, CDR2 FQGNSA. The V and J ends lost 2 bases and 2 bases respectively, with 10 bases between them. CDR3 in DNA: TGTGCCAGCAGCTTATTAGGGACCGCTGGAAACACCATATATTTT. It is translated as CASSLLGTAGNTIYF.

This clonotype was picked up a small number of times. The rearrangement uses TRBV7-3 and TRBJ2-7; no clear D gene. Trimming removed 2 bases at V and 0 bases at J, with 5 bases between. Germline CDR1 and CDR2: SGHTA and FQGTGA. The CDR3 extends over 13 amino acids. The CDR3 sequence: CASSLQDSYEQYF. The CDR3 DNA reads TGTGCCAGCAGCTTACAGGACTCCTACGAGCAGTACTTC.

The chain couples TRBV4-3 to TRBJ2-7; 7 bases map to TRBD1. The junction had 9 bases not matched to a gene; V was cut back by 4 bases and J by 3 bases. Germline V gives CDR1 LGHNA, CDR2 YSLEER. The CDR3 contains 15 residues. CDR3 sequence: CASSRFEGQLYEQYF. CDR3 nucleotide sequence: TGCGCCAGCAGCCGCTTCGAGGGACAGCTCTACGAGCAGTACTTC.

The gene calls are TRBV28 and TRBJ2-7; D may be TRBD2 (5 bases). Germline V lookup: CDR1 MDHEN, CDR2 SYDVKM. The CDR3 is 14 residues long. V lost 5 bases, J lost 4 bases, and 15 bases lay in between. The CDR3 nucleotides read TGTGCCAGCAGTCCCCGGGGTTCTGGGTACGAGCAGTACTTC. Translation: CASSPRGSGYEQYF.

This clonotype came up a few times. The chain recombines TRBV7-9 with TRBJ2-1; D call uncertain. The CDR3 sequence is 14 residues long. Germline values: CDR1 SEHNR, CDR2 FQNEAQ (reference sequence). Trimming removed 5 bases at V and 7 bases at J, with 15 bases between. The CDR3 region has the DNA TGTGCCAGCAGCCGAGCGAGCTTTCCTAATGAGCAGTTCTTC. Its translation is CASSRASFPNEQFF.

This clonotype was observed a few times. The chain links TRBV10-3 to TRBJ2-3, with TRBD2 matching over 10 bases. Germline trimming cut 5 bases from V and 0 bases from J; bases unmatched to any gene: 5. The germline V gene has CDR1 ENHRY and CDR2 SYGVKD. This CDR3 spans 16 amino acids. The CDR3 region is CAISRLAGTSTDTQYF. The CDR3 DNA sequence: TGTGCCATCAGTCGACTAGCGGGCACTAGCACAGATACGCAGTATTTT.

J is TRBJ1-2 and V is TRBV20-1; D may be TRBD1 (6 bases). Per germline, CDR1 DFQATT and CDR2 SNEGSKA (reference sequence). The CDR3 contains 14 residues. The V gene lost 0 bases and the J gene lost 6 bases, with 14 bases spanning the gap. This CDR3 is CSARDLGGLNGYTF. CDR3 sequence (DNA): TGCAGTGCTAGAGATCTGGGGGGGCTCAATGGCTACACCTTC.

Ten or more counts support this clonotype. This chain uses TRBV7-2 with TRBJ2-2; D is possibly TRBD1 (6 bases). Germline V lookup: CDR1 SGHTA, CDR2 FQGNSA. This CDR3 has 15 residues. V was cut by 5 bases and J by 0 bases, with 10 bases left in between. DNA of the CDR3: TGTGCCAGCAGCCAGGACAGAGCGAACACCGGGGAGCTGTTTTTT. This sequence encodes CASSQDRANTGELFF.

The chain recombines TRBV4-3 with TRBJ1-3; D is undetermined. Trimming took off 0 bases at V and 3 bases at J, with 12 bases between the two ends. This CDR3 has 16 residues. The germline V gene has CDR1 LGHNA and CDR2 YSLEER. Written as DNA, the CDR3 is TGCGCCAGCAGCCAAGATTGGAGAGGACTTGGAAACACCATATATTTT. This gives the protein CASSQDWRGLGNTIYF.